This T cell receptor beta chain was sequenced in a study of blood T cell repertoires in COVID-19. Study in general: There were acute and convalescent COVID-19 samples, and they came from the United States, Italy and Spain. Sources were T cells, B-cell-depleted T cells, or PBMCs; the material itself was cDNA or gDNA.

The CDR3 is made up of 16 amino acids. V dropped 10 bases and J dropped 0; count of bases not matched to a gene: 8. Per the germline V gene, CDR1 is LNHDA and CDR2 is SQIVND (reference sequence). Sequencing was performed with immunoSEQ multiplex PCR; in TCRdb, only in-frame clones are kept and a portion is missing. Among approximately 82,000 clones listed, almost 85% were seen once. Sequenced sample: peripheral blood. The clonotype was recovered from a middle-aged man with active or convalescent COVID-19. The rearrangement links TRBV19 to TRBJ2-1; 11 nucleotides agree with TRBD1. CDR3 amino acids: CATSPGTGGSYNEQFF. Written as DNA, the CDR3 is TGTGCCACCTCGCCCGGGACAGGGGGCTCCTACAATGAGCAGTTCTTC. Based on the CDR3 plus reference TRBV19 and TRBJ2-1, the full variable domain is DGGITQSPKYLFRKEGQNVTLSCEQNLNHDAMYWYRQDPGQGLRLIYYSQIVNDFQKGDIAEGYSVSREKKESFPLTVTSAQKNPTAFYLCATSPGTGGSYNEQFFGPGTRLTVL.